Following are 4 T cell receptor beta chains from one sample sequenced in a study of blood T cell repertoires in COVID-19. Sequencing used immunoSEQ multiplex PCR; TCRdb keeps in-frame clones, though not all of them. Found here are approximately 70,000 clones, roughly 80% of them singletons; the top ten hold 8% to 10%. The material sequenced was peripheral blood. The receptors originated from an elderly woman with acute or convalescent COVID-19.

The chain employs TRBV19 and TRBJ2-5; possible D gene TRBD2, 5 bases. CDR1 LNHDA and CDR2 SQIVND come from the germline V gene (reference sequence). The CDR3 sequence is 14 residues long. V dropped 2 bases and J dropped 0 bases, with 7 bases sitting between them. The CDR3 is CASSIRGNQETQYF. As DNA, the CDR3 is TGTGCCAGTAGTATACGAGGGAACCAAGAGACCCAGTACTTC.

This clone was seen a handful of times. The J gene is TRBJ1-2, the V gene TRBV6-8; the match to TRBD1 covers 12 bases. Germline CDR1 MNHGY, CDR2 SAAAGT. The CDR3 is made up of 18 amino acids. V was clipped by 2 bases and J by 6 bases; unmatched bases: 13. CDR3 sequence reads: CASSYPRDRGPQVHGYTF. In DNA form, the CDR3 reads TGTGCCAGCAGTTACCCCCGGGACAGGGGGCCCCAGGTGCATGGCTACACCTTC.

This clone was seen a single time. The gene calls are TRBV5-1 and TRBJ2-7; 9 nucleotides line up with TRBD2. CDR3 size: 13 residues. V shed 5 bases and J 2 bases; nucleotides not matched to a gene: 2. Germline V gives CDR1 SGHRS, CDR2 YFSETQ. CDR3 protein: CASSRGGAYEQYF. CDR3 nucleotides: TGCGCCAGCAGTCGCGGGGGGGCCTACGAGCAGTACTTC.

Of note for this clone: The junction shows a germline mismatch at one end, possibly a read error. J is TRBJ2-7 and V is TRBV6-5; D is possibly TRBD2 (5 bases). The CDR3 totals 12 residues. Germline V gene lookup returns CDR1 MNHEY and CDR2 SVGAGI. Here the CDR3 reads CASSYSRGIPHF. The CDR3, as DNA: TGTGCCAGCAGTTACTCGCGAGGGATACCCCACTTC.